The clone carrying this T cell receptor (beta chain) was counted at least ten times. Its cognate antigen is unknown. For TCR beta, libraries came from quantitative 5'-RACE with molecular barcodes. TCRdb passed the 5' RACE reads through MiXCR, listing each CDR3 protein once. The sample includes 390,000 or so distinct CDR3 sequences, about a fifth seen only once; the top ten take around 16%. These data come from a study of CD8 T cells in ankylosing spondylitis. Study findings and constraints: Prior literature has documented some motif variants in synovial fluid and blood from reactive arthritis. Ankylosing spondylitis blood seemed to carry a telltale TCR beta motif made of under ten highly homologous variants. Significant enrichment of disease-linked clones was reported in matched ankylosing spondylitis synovial fluid.

Germline V CDR1 and CDR2: SEHNR, FQNEAQ (reference sequence). The V and J ends lost 2 bases and 7 bases respectively, with 6 bases between them. This CDR3 has 12 residues. The chain couples TRBV7-9 to TRBJ2-1; unclear D gene. The TCR was taken from a male donor with ankylosing spondylitis. Sequences were obtained from blood, either unsorted or a sorted T cell fraction (not recorded which). The DNA of the CDR3 is TGTGCCAGCAGCTTACTGTGGAATGAGCAGTTCTTC. Protein sequence: CASSLLWNEQFF.